This TCR beta chain appears in the sequencing data of a study of T cells expressing NK-cell markers. The CDR3 length is 15 residues. Germline V gene sequence: CDR1 SGHNT, CDR2 YYREEE (reference sequence). TCRdb derives one entry per CDR3 protein from the 5' RACE reads, leaving out DNA. This sample's clone table lists approximately 420,000 distinct CDR3 sequences. Points on this clonotype: The antigen remains unidentified.

Study-wide results and caveats: Four of the donors also had these clonotypes leading their CD3+CD56-NKG2C+ fraction.

This TCR was sampled from a woman aged 45-65 years in good health. The sequenced sample was blood T cells: a sorted CD56 or NKG2C T cell subset, CD4+ or CD8+ T cells, or bulk PBMC T cells (not recorded which). The rearrangement joins TRBV5-4 to TRBJ2-3; the D call of TRBD1 rests on TCRdb alone, since no DNA is present to check it. CDR3 protein: CASSLALDRVDTQYF.